This TCR beta chain emerged from a study of naive and memory T cell subsets. For blood and skin samples, reverse transcription used TCR alpha and beta constant primers. Amplification of ligated cDNA took four PCR rounds with SP2 and nested alpha and beta constant primers. TCRdb re-derived calls from the 5' RACE reads in MiXCR, one entry per CDR3 protein. The sample lists 20,000 to 25,000 distinct CDR3 sequences; 3.5% to 5% were seen once. Whole blood, 2.5 ml, came from adult healthy volunteers. An oligonucleotide containing a UMI was ligated to the 3' end of TCR cDNA. Cells were not sorted; total RNA input targeted 1 to 1000 ng. This clonotype was recorded many times. The V gene lost 3 bases and the J gene lost 4 bases, with 6 bases spanning the gap. Germline CDR1 is SQVTM and CDR2 is ANQGSEA. The CDR3 extends over 11 amino acids.

The V gene is TRBV29-1, the J gene TRBJ1-2, with unresolved D. This clonotype was sampled from a male donor in good health. DNA for the CDR3: TGCAGCGTTGATGAAGGCTATGGCTACACCTTC. It specifies CSVDEGYGYTF.